The next 21 T cell receptor beta chains were all read from a single sample in a study of blood T cell repertoires in COVID-19. Profiled with immunoSEQ multiplex PCR; TCRdb holds only in-frame clones, not every one. The sample includes about 210,000 clones, approximately 80% seen only once; the top ten take 9.2%. Sequenced: PBMCs or T cells enriched from blood (not recorded which). These TCRs come from a man aged 35-49 years who had recovered from COVID-19.

The gene calls are TRBV7-3 and TRBJ2-1; TRBD2 agrees at 7 bases. Trimming removed 3 bases from V and 9 bases from J; junction bases left unmatched: 11. The CDR3 length is 15 residues. Looked up from germline, CDR1 is SGHTA and CDR2 is FQGTGA. CDR3 sequence: CASSLIGGGPGEQFF. The CDR3 bases are TGTGCCAGCAGCTTGATTGGGGGAGGGCCCGGTGAGCAGTTCTTC.

The chain carries TRBV27 and TRBJ1-2; 9 nucleotides line up with TRBD1. The germline gives CDR1 MNHEY, CDR2 SMNVEV (reference sequence). This CDR3 contains 14 residues. Trimming took 1 base from V and 7 from J; bases not matched to a gene: 4. Here the CDR3 DNA reads TGTGCCAGCAGTTTATTAGGGACAGGGAGTGGCTACACCTTC. Its translation: CASSLLGTGSGYTF.

This chain joins TRBV2 and TRBJ1-5, with TRBD1 matching 7 bases. Losses at the gene ends were 5 bases for V and 3 bases for J; bases not matched to a gene: 10. CDR1 and CDR2 (germline): SNHLY, FYNNEI. There are 16 residues in the CDR3. CDR3: CASSKTGDRNNQPQHF. As DNA, the CDR3 is TGTGCCAGCAGTAAAACAGGGGATAGGAACAATCAGCCCCAGCATTTT.

V and J are TRBV27 and TRBJ1-5, with no clear D. The CDR3 has 16 amino acids. The V gene's germline CDR1 is MNHEY and CDR2 SMNVEV (reference sequence). Trimming took off 0 bases at V and 3 bases at J, with 12 bases between the two ends. The CDR3 protein is CASSLSRERANQPQHF. DNA for the CDR3: TGTGCCAGCAGTTTATCACGGGAGCGGGCCAATCAGCCCCAGCATTTT.

The rearrangement uses TRBV30 and TRBJ2-5; D perhaps matches TRBD2 (7 bases). The ends were cut back, 5 bases at V and 4 bases at J, with 14 bases in the middle. This CDR3 is built from 13 residues. Germline assignment: CDR1 GTSNPN and CDR2 SVGIG (reference sequence). CDR3 protein: CAWGGGGVETQYF. CDR3 coding DNA: TGTGCCTGGGGGGGCGGGGGCGTAGAGACCCAGTACTTC.

This clone was seen ten or more times. This chain connects TRBV20-1 to TRBJ1-1; 7 bases are shared with TRBD1. Trimming removed 5 bases from V and 11 bases from J; junction bases left unmatched: 8. The CDR3 is made up of 11 amino acids. CDR1 DFQATT and CDR2 SNEGSKA come from the germline V gene (reference sequence). The CDR3 coding sequence is TGCAGTGCTCCCCTGACAGGGTGGGCTTTCTTT. It is translated as CSAPLTGWAFF.

The chain employs TRBV5-6 and TRBJ2-2; 8 positions agree with TRBD2. After removal of 2 bases from V and 5 bases from J, the junction contained 5 bases not matched to a gene. This CDR3 has 15 amino acids. CDR1 is SGHDT, CDR2 YYEEEE, per germline. CDR3 sequence: CASSFGTSPTGELFF. The CDR3 DNA sequence: TGTGCCAGCAGCTTCGGGACTAGTCCTACCGGGGAGCTGTTTTTT.

The chain carries TRBV28 and TRBJ1-1, with unresolved D. Germline CDR1 and CDR2: MDHEN and SYDVKM. This CDR3 is 16 amino acids long. V lost 9 bases and J lost 0, with 20 bases in between. The CDR3, as DNA: TGTGCCAGTCCCCCGCCACAGCGGAGCATGAACACTGAAGCTTTCTTT. This encodes CASPPPQRSMNTEAFF.

This chain connects TRBV7-2 to TRBJ1-4; 7 bases align to TRBD1. The CDR3 covers 16 residues. Germline V lookup: CDR1 SGHTA, CDR2 FQGNSA. V was clipped by 4 bases and J by 5 bases; unmatched bases: 10. For the CDR3, the DNA is TGTGCCAGCAGCTGGTTTTTACAGGGGAGAAATGAAAAACTGTTTTTT. This codes for CASSWFLQGRNEKLFF.

This chain uses TRBV2 with TRBJ1-6; no firm D call. This CDR3 spans 14 amino acids. Per the germline V gene, CDR1 is SNHLY and CDR2 is FYNNEI. The V end was cut by 4 bases, the J end by 9 bases, with 13 bases between. The CDR3 here is CASSVRGLGSPLHF. CDR3 coding DNA: TGTGCCAGCAGTGTACGGGGTTTAGGTTCACCCCTCCACTTT.

In the case of this clone: Other DNA sequences of this sample code for an identical CDR3. The chain is built from TRBV9 and TRBJ1-2, with D hard to call. Germline CDR1 is SGDLS and CDR2 is YYNGEE. V lost 0 bases to trimming and J lost 6 bases, with 6 bases between them. The CDR3 is made up of 12 amino acids. CDR3 protein: CASSVDGDGYTF. The CDR3 DNA reads TGTGCCAGCAGCGTAGATGGAGATGGCTACACCTTC.

The CDR3 DNA follows: TGTGCCAGCAGCTCCCTTCCGGGCACTGAAGCTTTCTTT. This codes for CASSSLPGTEAFF. V gene TRBV7-6 combines with J gene TRBJ1-1, with D hard to call. V was clipped by 4 bases and J by 4 bases, with 10 bases between them. Per the germline V gene, CDR1 is SGHVS and CDR2 is FNYEAQ. The CDR3 spans 13 residues.

The chain joins TRBV29-1 to TRBJ1-2; 7 nucleotides align to TRBD1. The CDR3 has 11 residues. Germline V gene lookup returns CDR1 SQVTM and CDR2 ANQGSEA. V shed 4 bases, J shed 7 bases, and the junction held 3 bases outside the gene matches. This chain's CDR3 is CSVGQGSGYTF. DNA for the CDR3: TGCAGCGTTGGACAGGGCAGTGGCTACACCTTC. The entire variable domain, with the rest obtained from reference TRBV29-1 and TRBJ1-2, is as follows: SAVISQKPSRDICQRGTSLTIQCQVDSQVTMMFWYRQQPGQSLTLIATANQGSEATYESGFVIDKFPISRPNLTFSTLTVSNMSPEDSSIYLCSVGQGSGYTFGSGTRLTVV.

This rearrangement joins TRBV30 to TRBJ2-7; 9 nucleotides line up with TRBD1. The CDR3 is made up of 16 amino acids. Trimming removed 2 bases from V and 3 bases from J; junction bases left unmatched: 11. The germline CDR1 and CDR2 sequences are GTSNPN and SVGIG (reference sequence). The CDR3: CAWSFPGQGPRYEQYF. The CDR3 bases are TGTGCCTGGAGTTTCCCGGGACAGGGTCCCCGCTACGAGCAGTACTTC.

The chain is built from TRBV30 and TRBJ1-4; tentative D call: TRBD1 (6 bases). CDR3 length equals 17 residues. V was shortened by 3 bases and J by 0 bases, with 17 bases between the two germline ends. From germline, CDR1 is GTSNPN and CDR2 SVGIG (reference sequence). CDR3 protein: CAWSRNRGATTNEKLFF. CDR3 DNA: TGTGCCTGGAGCCGAAATCGGGGGGCCACAACTAATGAAAAACTGTTTTTT. The whole variable domain, remainder taken from reference TRBV30 and TRBJ1-4, is SQTIHQWPATLVQPVGSPLSLECTVEGTSNPNLYWYRQAAGRGLQLLFYSVGIGQISSEVPQNLSASRPQDRQFILSSKKLLLSDSGFYLCAWSRNRGATTNEKLFFGSGTQLSVL.

V usage is TRBV6-5 and J usage is TRBJ2-7; TRBD1 aligns across 9 bases. This CDR3 is built from 14 residues. Germline V CDR1 and CDR2: MNHEY, SVGAGI. J gave up 3 bases and V 6 bases, and 6 bases lay outside the gene matches. The CDR3 DNA reads TGTGCCAGCAGCCTAGGGACAGGGCTCTACGAGCAGTACTTC. Its protein product is CASSLGTGLYEQYF.

This clone was seen once. This chain connects TRBV5-1 to TRBJ2-7; 7 positions match TRBD2. The CDR3 contains 15 residues. After removal of 4 bases from V and 1 base from J, the junction contained 8 bases not matched to a gene. Per the germline V gene, CDR1 is SGHRS and CDR2 is YFSETQ. This CDR3 reads CASSVGGYVSYEQYF. The CDR3 DNA is TGCGCCAGCAGCGTGGGAGGGTATGTGTCCTACGAGCAGTACTTC.

The chain employs TRBV5-1 and TRBJ1-1, with 9 positions matching TRBD1. Germline CDR1 is SGHRS and CDR2 is YFSETQ. The CDR3 covers 15 residues. Unmatched junction bases numbered 6, after V lost 5 bases and J lost 1 base. This chain's CDR3 is CASSPLDRGNTEAFF. CDR3 nucleotide sequence: TGCGCCAGCAGTCCCTTGGACAGGGGGAACACTGAAGCTTTCTTT.

The V gene is TRBV19, the J gene TRBJ1-3, with D perhaps TRBD1 (5 bases). The CDR3 has 14 residues. Germline-derived CDR1 and CDR2 are LNHDA and SQIVND (reference sequence). V was pared by 5 bases and J by 4 bases, with 12 bases between. The CDR3 protein is CASSLPQGGNTIYF. The CDR3 bases are TGTGCCAGTAGTTTGCCCCAGGGAGGAAACACCATATATTTT.

The chain carries TRBV18 and TRBJ2-6, with TRBD1 matching over 11 bases. V lost 6 bases, J lost 0 bases, and 10 bases stayed unmatched. The germline CDR1 and CDR2 sequences are KGHSH and LQKENI. The CDR3 runs to 19 residues. CDR3 DNA sequence: TGTGCCAGCTCCCCCCAACGGGGACAGGGGGTCTCTGGGGCCAACGTCCTGACTTTC. This codes for CASSPQRGQGVSGANVLTF.

This chain uses TRBV25-1 with TRBJ1-6, with D uncertain. The CDR3 length is 16 residues. Between the trimmed V and J ends, which lost 5 bases and 5 bases, there was a span of 16 bases. Germline V CDR1 and CDR2: MGHDK, SYGVNS. For the CDR3, the DNA is TGTGCCAGCAGTCCGCGAGGAGGGTCACATAATTCACCCCTCCACTTT. As protein: CASSPRGGSHNSPLHF.